Presented here are 23 T cell receptor beta chains from one specimen sequenced in a study of cytomegalovirus exposure and HLA in healthy donors. Both 60 Vbeta primers and 13 Jbeta primers went into the PCR. The method was immunoSEQ multiplex PCR; TCRdb's version includes in-frame clones alone and lacks a portion of them. The repertoire includes roughly 100,000 clones, about 80% of them detected once, and roughly 4% sits in the top ten. The sample taken for sequencing was PBMCs. These receptor sequences come from a man in his forties or fifties in good health and CMV-seronegative.

The V and J genes are TRBV9 and TRBJ2-3; D is uncertain. The CDR3 contains 13 residues. Germline V gene sequence: CDR1 SGDLS, CDR2 YYNGEE. Trimming removed 0 bases at V and 1 base at J, with 3 bases between. The chain's CDR3 is CASSVAGTDTQYF. The CDR3 DNA reads TGTGCCAGCAGCGTAGCCGGCACAGATACGCAGTATTTT.

The rearrangement joins TRBV19 to TRBJ2-6, with D unclear. The CDR3 consists of 13 residues. V lost 10 bases to trimming and J lost 4 bases, with 11 bases between them. Germline CDR1 and CDR2: LNHDA and SQIVND (reference sequence). CDR3 protein: CATCISGANVLTF. CDR3 sequence (DNA): TGTGCCACTTGTATCTCGGGGGCCAACGTCCTGACTTTC.

The chain employs TRBV7-6 and TRBJ2-2; 16 bases fit TRBD2. Unmatched junction bases numbered 5, after V lost 6 bases and J lost 4 bases. Per germline, CDR1 SGHVS and CDR2 FNYEAQ. The CDR3 has 17 residues. CDR3 protein: CASRGTSGGARTGELFF. CDR3 bases: TGTGCCAGCAGAGGGACTAGCGGGGGGGCTCGCACCGGGGAGCTGTTTTTT.

The chain employs TRBV5-5 and TRBJ2-7; 9 nucleotides align to TRBD1. The CDR3 runs 13 residues. Germline CDR1 reads SGHKS; CDR2 reads YYEKEE (reference sequence). The V gene end was trimmed by 3 bases and the J gene end by 7 bases; junction bases not matched to a gene: 5. CDR3 sequence (DNA): TGTGCCAGCAGCTCGGAAGACAGGGGGGAGCAGTACGTC. The encoded protein is CASSSEDRGEQYV.

The rearrangement joins TRBV6-4 to TRBJ1-2; a weak D match, TRBD1 (5 bases). The CDR3 consists of 15 residues. V was trimmed by 8 bases and J by 2 bases, leaving 18 bases between them. From germline, CDR1 is MRHNA and CDR2 SNTAGT. CDR3 DNA: TGTGCCAGCCGGGACGGGCGGGGTCCCAACTATGGCTACACCTTC. Encoded protein: CASRDGRGPNYGYTF.

The rearrangement links TRBV6-5 to TRBJ1-2; perhaps TRBD1 as D (6 bases). Deletions cut 5 bases from V and 4 bases from J, with 17 bases between. The CDR3 is made up of 15 amino acids. The germline CDR1 and CDR2 sequences are MNHEY and SVGAGI. The CDR3 sequence is CASSPQGLGPYGYTF. DNA for the CDR3: TGTGCCAGCAGTCCACAGGGTTTAGGGCCCTATGGCTACACCTTC.

The chain combines TRBV7-9 with TRBJ1-2; 7 nucleotides align to TRBD1. The trim removed 6 bases at V and 2 bases at J, leaving 6 bases unmatched. The CDR3 spans 14 residues. The germline CDR1 and CDR2 sequences are SEHNR and FQNEAQ (reference sequence). The CDR3 DNA sequence: TGTGCCAGCAGATTTGGACAGGCCAACTATGGCTACACCTTC. Its protein product is CASRFGQANYGYTF. The variable domain in full, with the rest retrieved from reference TRBV7-9 and TRBJ1-2, is DTGVSQNPRHKITKRGQNVTFRCDPISEHNRLYWYRQTLGQGPEFLTYFQNEAQLEKSRLLSDRFSAERPKGSFSTLEIQRTEQGDSAMYLCASRFGQANYGYTFGSGTRLTVV.

This chain links TRBV28 with TRBJ1-2, with D unclear. CDR1 and CDR2 from the germline V gene are MDHEN and SYDVKM. V dropped 10 bases and J dropped 4 bases, with 13 bases sitting between them. This CDR3 contains 12 residues. Written as DNA, the CDR3 is TGTGCCACGTCCCCAGATTTCTATGGCTACACCTTC. This encodes CATSPDFYGYTF.

The table lists this clone with a few counts. The chain uses TRBV2 and TRBJ1-5, with 8 bases identical to TRBD1. Germline V CDR1 and CDR2: SNHLY, FYNNEI. The CDR3 extends over 15 amino acids. The trim removed 10 bases at V and 0 bases at J, leaving 8 bases unmatched. The CDR3: CATSGTGLSNQPQHF. DNA for the CDR3: TGTGCCACCTCCGGGACAGGCCTTAGCAATCAGCCCCAGCATTTT.

The genes are TRBV11-2 and TRBJ2-7; D may be TRBD2 (5 bases). The CDR3 sequence is 14 residues long. V lost 0 bases and J 5 bases, leaving 11 bases between the germline ends. CDR1 is SGHAT, CDR2 FQNNGV, per germline. The CDR3, as DNA: TGTGCCAGCAGCTTAGATGGGAGTGCCGACGAGCAGTACGTC. This codes for CASSLDGSADEQYV.

The chain links TRBV7-2 to TRBJ2-1; 9 bases map to TRBD1. The germline CDR1 and CDR2 sequences are SGHTA and FQGNSA. There are 15 residues in the CDR3. The V segment lost 4 bases and the J segment 4 bases; nucleotides outside the gene matches: 5. CDR3 protein: CASSSQGARYNEQFF. CDR3 nucleotide sequence: TGTGCCAGCAGCTCACAGGGGGCGCGATACAATGAGCAGTTCTTC.

The genes are TRBV12-5 and TRBJ2-6; unclear D gene. Germline CDR1 and CDR2: LGHNT and FRNRAP. The CDR3 has 13 residues. Trimming cost V 7 bases and J 0 bases, with 4 bases left between them. The CDR3 loop is CASVNSGANVLTF. In DNA form, the CDR3 reads TGTGCTAGTGTTAACTCTGGGGCCAACGTCCTGACTTTC.

This clone was seen a few times. The chain uses TRBV7-9 and TRBJ2-7; perhaps TRBD1 as D (5 bases). Germline V CDR1 and CDR2: SEHNR, FQNEAQ (reference sequence). The length of the CDR3 is 13 residues. V was clipped by 1 base and J by 8 bases, with 12 bases between them. CDR3 coding DNA: TGTGCCAGCAGCTTAGGCGGCAGGGCGCAGCAGTACTTC. Translated, it gives CASSLGGRAQQYF.

The chain has TRBV2 and TRBJ2-1, with D maybe TRBD1 (6 bases). Germline V CDR1 and CDR2: SNHLY, FYNNEI. The CDR3 consists of 13 residues. Between the trimmed V and J ends, which lost 3 bases and 10 bases, there was a span of 13 bases. The CDR3 bases are TGTGCCAGCAGTGAGGGACAAGGTAAAGAGCAGTTCTTC. It translates to CASSEGQGKEQFF.

The chain carries TRBV15 and TRBJ2-5, with D hard to call. The CDR3 totals 12 residues. The germline V gene encodes CDR1 LNHNV and CDR2 YYDKDF (reference sequence). The V end was cut by 2 bases, the J end by 5 bases, with 6 bases between. The CDR3 protein is CATSRSLETQYF. The CDR3 region has the DNA TGTGCCACCAGCAGATCTTTGGAGACCCAGTACTTC.

Points on this clone: Other DNA sequences from this sample encode an identical CDR3 as well. The V call is TRBV19, the J call TRBJ2-7, with 7 bases identical to TRBD1. With V trimmed by 3 bases and J by 2 bases, 4 bases remained unmatched. Germline V gene lookup returns CDR1 LNHDA and CDR2 SQIVND (reference sequence). The CDR3 is made up of 14 amino acids. CDR3 in DNA: TGTGCCAGTAGTATCCGGGACAGTACCTACGAGCAGTACTTC. It is translated as CASSIRDSTYEQYF.

The chain has TRBV6-6 and TRBJ1-6, with a tentative D call TRBD1 (6 bases). Per germline, CDR1 MNHNY and CDR2 SVGAGI (reference sequence). Trimming took 3 bases from V and 8 from J, leaving 11 bases between them. The CDR3 consists of 14 residues. CDR3 sequence: CASSYNREDSPLHF. DNA of the CDR3: TGTGCCAGCAGTTATAACAGGGAAGATTCACCCCTCCACTTT.

Comment on this clone: Other DNA sequences within the sample encode an identical CDR3. The genes are TRBV11-2 and TRBJ1-6, with 9 bases identical to TRBD1. J was trimmed by 13 bases and V by 2 bases; bases with no gene match: 12. The length of the CDR3 is 16 residues. Germline V gives CDR1 SGHAT, CDR2 FQNNGV. In DNA form, the CDR3 reads TGTGCCAGCAGCTTATTGGGGACAGGGAGTGGGTCCCCCCTCCACTTT. Protein product: CASSLLGTGSGSPLHF. The variable domain in full, with the rest retrieved from reference TRBV11-2 and TRBJ1-6, is EAGVAQSPRYKIIEKRQSVAFWCNPISGHATLYWYQQILGQGPKLLIQFQNNGVVDDSQLPKDRFSAERLKGVDSTLKIQPAKLEDSAVYLCASSLLGTGSGSPLHFGNGTRLTVT.

This clone was seen more than once but under ten times. This CDR3 is CASSVRGTGSGNEQFF. CDR3 in DNA: TGTGCCAGCAGCGTAAGGGGGACAGGGTCGGGGAATGAGCAGTTCTTC. J is TRBJ2-1 and V is TRBV9; 9 bases agree with TRBD1. Germline CDR1 is SGDLS and CDR2 is YYNGEE. The V and J ends lost 1 base and 7 bases, in that order; junction bases with no gene match: 9. CDR3 length equals 16 residues.

The J gene is TRBJ1-2, the V gene TRBV27; 10 nucleotides match TRBD1. V dropped 3 bases and J dropped 6; count of bases not matched to a gene: 4. The CDR3 consists of 14 residues. In germline, CDR1 is MNHEY, CDR2 SMNVEV (reference sequence). The CDR3 is CASSFSGQGDGYTF. The CDR3 nucleotides are TGTGCCAGCAGTTTCTCTGGACAGGGGGATGGCTACACCTTC.

The chain recombines TRBV11-3 with TRBJ2-5; the match to TRBD2 covers 7 bases. Germline V gene data show CDR1 as SGHNT and CDR2 as YENEEA. After removal of 5 bases from V and 7 bases from J, the junction contained 19 bases not matched to a gene. This CDR3 comprises 17 residues. The CDR3 bases are TGTGCCAGCAGCCTAACCTCACTCGGGACTAAAGATCGGACCCAGTACTTC. Protein sequence: CASSLTSLGTKDRTQYF.

The chain has TRBV28 and TRBJ2-1, with TRBD2 matching 9 bases. The CDR3 extends over 15 amino acids. V was clipped by 5 bases and J by 7 bases; unmatched bases: 9. Germline CDR1 reads MDHEN; CDR2 reads SYDVKM. The CDR3 DNA is TGTGCCAGCAGTCCACCGCGGGGGGGCCCGAATGAGCAGTTCTTC. This sequence encodes CASSPPRGGPNEQFF.

V is TRBV5-6 and J is TRBJ1-1; D is ambiguous. V gave up 1 base and J gave up 3 bases, with 10 bases separating them. Germline CDR1 and CDR2: SGHDT and YYEEEE. The CDR3 loop spans 14 amino acids. The CDR3 here is CASSLLGEDTEAFF. CDR3 DNA: TGTGCCAGCAGCTTGCTTGGGGAGGACACTGAAGCTTTCTTT. The full variable domain, its missing parts supplied by reference TRBV5-6 and TRBJ1-1, is DAGVTQSPTHLIKTRGQQVTLRCSPKSGHDTVSWYQQALGQGPQFIFQYYEEEERQRGNFPDRFSGHQFPNYSSELNVNALLLGDSALYLCASSLLGEDTEAFFGQGTRLTVV.